This T cell receptor (beta chain) was observed in a study of T cell repertoires in cytomegalovirus infection. Study-wide findings and caveats: CMV-specific HLA-C-restricted TCR beta clonotypes dominated the ex vivo response.

Via MiXCR, TCRdb re-called the reads, giving one row per CDR3 protein. The sample includes 400,000 to 600,000 distinct CDR3 sequences, 40% to 50% of them seen just once. Turning to this clonotype: No antigen is known for it.

The input for sequencing was cultured PBMCs, taken from culture after CMV antigen stimulation. This clonotype was obtained from a human donor in good health (CMV status not recorded). Some clones in this sample may be carry-over from other donors' samples.

The CDR3 nucleotides read TGTGCCACCAGCAGAGTCAAAGCCTCGCAGGAGCAGTACTTC. Residues: CATSRVKASQEQYF. The chain links TRBV15 to TRBJ2-7; the D is unclear. Germline assignment: CDR1 LNHNV and CDR2 YYDKDF (reference sequence). Trimming took 1 base from V and 7 from J, leaving 14 bases between them. CDR3 length: 14 residues.